The 13 T cell receptor beta chains below come from one sample, sequenced in a study of T cell responses to AZD1222 COVID-19 vaccine. Some clones are missing from TCRdb's copy, which holds only in-frame ones; the method was immunoSEQ multiplex PCR. There are about 170,000 clones in the sample; 70% to 90% occur only once, and 4.3% lies in the top ten. The input for sequencing was peripheral blood, taken 28 days after the second dose of the MenACWY control vaccine. The receptors come from an adult who received the MenACWY meningococcal vaccine as a control.

This chain links TRBV5-1 with TRBJ2-7; 7 positions match TRBD1. The V gene end was trimmed by 4 bases and the J gene end by 1 base; junction bases not matched to a gene: 8. Germline V gene lookup returns CDR1 SGHRS and CDR2 YFSETQ. The CDR3 is made up of 15 amino acids. CDR3 DNA: TGCGCCAGCAGCCTCCAACAGGGGTTTTCCTACGAGCAGTACTTC. It encodes CASSLQQGFSYEQYF. The whole variable domain, remainder taken from reference TRBV5-1 and TRBJ2-7, is KAGVTQTPRYLIKTRGQQVTLSCSPISGHRSVSWYQQTPGQGLQFLFEYFSETQRNKGNFPGRFSGRQFSNSRSEMNVSTLELGDSALYLCASSLQQGFSYEQYFGPGTRLTVT.

The genes are TRBV6-5 and TRBJ1-1; tentative D call: TRBD1 (6 bases). Trimming removed 4 bases at V and 4 bases at J, with 13 bases between. Germline assignment: CDR1 MNHEY and CDR2 SVGAGI. The CDR3 consists of 14 residues. The CDR3: CASSSQTGSTEAFF. The CDR3 DNA is TGTGCCAGCAGTTCTCAGACAGGATCCACTGAAGCTTTCTTT.

The CDR3 here is CASSLGGVTYEQYF. The CDR3 region has the DNA TGTGCCAGCAGCTTAGGAGGGGTGACCTACGAGCAGTACTTC. The V call is TRBV7-9, the J call TRBJ2-7, with D perhaps given as TRBD1 or TRBD2 (5 bases each). Germline CDR1 and CDR2: SEHNR and FQNEAQ (reference sequence). The CDR3 is 14 amino acids. Deletions cut 1 base from V and 2 bases from J, with 9 bases between.

The chain uses TRBV10-3 and TRBJ1-1; TRBD1 matches 7 bases. Germline-derived CDR1 and CDR2 are ENHRY and SYGVKD. The V segment lost 0 bases and the J segment 7 bases; nucleotides outside the gene matches: 2. The CDR3 extends over 13 amino acids. The CDR3 DNA sequence: TGTGCCATCAGTGAGTCTCAGGGGGGTGAAGCTTTCTTT. Protein: CAISESQGGEAFF.

The gene calls are TRBV5-1 and TRBJ1-2, with TRBD1 as a possible D gene (5 bases). Germline CDR1 and CDR2: SGHRS and YFSETQ. CDR3 length: 11 residues. Deletions cut 7 bases from V and 3 bases from J, with 7 bases between. The CDR3 sequence: CASGGDYGYTF. DNA of the CDR3: TGCGCCAGCGGAGGGGACTATGGCTACACCTTC.

The chain has TRBV5-1 and TRBJ2-7; D is undetermined. Germline CDR1 SGHRS, CDR2 YFSETQ. The CDR3 has 13 amino acids. V shed 4 bases and J shed 3 bases, with 11 bases lying between them. CDR3 in amino acids: CASSPNTHYEQYF. CDR3 DNA: TGCGCCAGCAGCCCCAACACCCACTACGAGCAGTACTTC.

J is TRBJ2-2 and V is TRBV5-5; 7 bases line up with TRBD1. With 3 bases clipped from V and 2 bases from J, the junction kept 10 bases outside the gene matches. There are 17 residues in the CDR3. From germline, CDR1 is SGHKS and CDR2 YYEKEE (reference sequence). In DNA form, the CDR3 reads TGTGCCAGCAGCTCCGGGACAGCTTTTTTTAACACCGGGGAGCTGTTTTTT. Translating gives CASSSGTAFFNTGELFF.

This sequence joins TRBV25-1 and TRBJ2-2; no firm D call. The length of the CDR3 is 16 residues. Per the germline V gene, CDR1 is MGHDK and CDR2 is SYGVNS. Trimming took 3 bases from V and 1 from J, leaving 12 bases between them. CDR3 loop: CASSDTSSRNTGELFF. CDR3 nucleotide sequence: TGTGCCAGCAGTGACACCTCCTCTAGGAACACCGGGGAGCTGTTTTTT.

This sequence joins TRBV3-1 (or the pseudogene TRBV3-2) and TRBJ1-2; D remains unclear. Trimming removed 0 bases from V and 8 bases from J, with 13 bases in between. Looked up from germline, CDR1 is LGHDT and CDR2 is YNNKEL (reference sequence). The CDR3 consists of 14 residues. The CDR3 coding sequence is TGTGCCAGCAGCCAAGAGGGAGGGTTGGGAGGCTACACCTTC. This codes for CASSQEGGLGGYTF.

V and J are TRBV27 and TRBJ1-5, with unresolved D. Trimming cost V 3 bases and J 4 bases, with 10 bases left between them. The V gene's germline CDR1 is MNHEY and CDR2 SMNVEV (reference sequence). This CDR3 contains 14 residues. The CDR3 nucleotides are TGTGCCAGCAGTTTCATTGGGGTTAATCAGCCCCAGCATTTT. Protein: CASSFIGVNQPQHF.

This clone was found once. J is TRBJ2-7 and V is TRBV27; TRBD2 matches 9 bases. The V gene end was trimmed by 0 bases and the J gene end by 2 bases; junction bases not matched to a gene: 2. The CDR3 loop spans 15 amino acids. Germline V gene sequence: CDR1 MNHEY, CDR2 SMNVEV (reference sequence). CDR3 sequence (DNA): TGTGCCAGCAGTTTATCGACTAGCGGAACCTACGAGCAGTACTTC. It yields the protein CASSLSTSGTYEQYF.

The chain links TRBV6-5 to TRBJ2-7, with D perhaps matching TRBD2 (5 bases). The length of the CDR3 is 15 residues. Germline CDR1 is MNHEY and CDR2 is SVGAGI. V lost 0 bases to trimming and J lost 2 bases, with 11 bases between them. DNA for the CDR3: TGTGCCAGCAGTTACTCAGAGGGAATTACCTACGAGCAGTACTTC. It specifies CASSYSEGITYEQYF.

The J gene is TRBJ1-6, the V gene TRBV4-2; D is possibly TRBD1 (5 bases). V lost 1 base and J lost 5, with 9 bases in between. CDR1 is LGHNA, CDR2 YNFKEQ, per germline. The CDR3 runs to 15 residues. CDR3 sequence (DNA): TGTGCCAGCAGCCAAGCACGGGGGGATAATTCACCCCTCCACTTT. Translating it yields CASSQARGDNSPLHF.